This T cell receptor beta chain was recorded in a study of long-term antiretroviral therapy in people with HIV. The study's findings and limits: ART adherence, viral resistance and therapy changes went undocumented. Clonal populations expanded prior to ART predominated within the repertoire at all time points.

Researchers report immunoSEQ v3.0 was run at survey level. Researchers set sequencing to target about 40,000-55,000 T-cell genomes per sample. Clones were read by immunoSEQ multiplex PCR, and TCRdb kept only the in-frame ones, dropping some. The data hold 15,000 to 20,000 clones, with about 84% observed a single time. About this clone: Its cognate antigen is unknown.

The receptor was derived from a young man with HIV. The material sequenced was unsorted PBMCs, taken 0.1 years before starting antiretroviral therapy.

The CDR3 reads CASSPSGRRGGRPGNTIYF. The CDR3 coding sequence is TGTGCCAGCAGCCCTAGTGGGAGACGAGGGGGGAGACCGGGAAACACCATATATTTT. V and J are TRBV9 and TRBJ1-3; a possible D gene is TRBD1 (6 bases). This CDR3 spans 19 amino acids. Germline V gives CDR1 SGDLS, CDR2 YYNGEE. Trimming removed 4 bases from V and 4 bases from J, with 27 bases in between.